This TCR beta chain came from a study of cytomegalovirus exposure and HLA in healthy donors. Study-level results: Among TCR sequences, most were rare, though some public TCRs appeared in many donors. The tendency of first-cohort TCR clusters to co-occur in the 120 or so validation repertoires emerged from a later analysis.

The data were produced by immunoSEQ multiplex PCR, yet TCRdb's version contains in-frame clones alone and is incomplete. The sample has about 220,000 clones; around nine tenths are singletons. Of note for this clone: Its antigen is as yet unknown.

The germline CDR1 and CDR2 sequences are WSHSY and SAAADI. This CDR3 is 16 amino acids long. Trimming shortened V by 2 bases and J by 1 base, and 13 bases separated the two germline ends. The sequence came from a woman younger than 30 in good health and CMV-seronegative. The chain carries TRBV10-2 and TRBJ2-3; D is possibly TRBD2 (6 bases). What was sequenced was PBMCs. CDR3 sequence (DNA): TGCGCCAGCAGTGAGCCCCCGGGAGCCGGCACAGATACGCAGTATTTT. It translates to CASSEPPGAGTDTQYF.